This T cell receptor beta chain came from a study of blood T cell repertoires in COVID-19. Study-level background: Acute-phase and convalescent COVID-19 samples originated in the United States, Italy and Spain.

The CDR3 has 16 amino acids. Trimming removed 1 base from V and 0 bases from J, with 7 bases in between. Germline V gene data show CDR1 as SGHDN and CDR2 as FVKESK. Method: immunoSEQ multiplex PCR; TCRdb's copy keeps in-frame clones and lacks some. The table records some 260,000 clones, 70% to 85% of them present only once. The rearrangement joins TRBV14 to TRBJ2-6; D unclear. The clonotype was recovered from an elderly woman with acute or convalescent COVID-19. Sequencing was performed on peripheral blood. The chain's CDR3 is CASSQGSSSGANVLTF. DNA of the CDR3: TGTGCCAGCAGCCAAGGGTCCAGCTCTGGGGCCAACGTCCTGACTTTC.